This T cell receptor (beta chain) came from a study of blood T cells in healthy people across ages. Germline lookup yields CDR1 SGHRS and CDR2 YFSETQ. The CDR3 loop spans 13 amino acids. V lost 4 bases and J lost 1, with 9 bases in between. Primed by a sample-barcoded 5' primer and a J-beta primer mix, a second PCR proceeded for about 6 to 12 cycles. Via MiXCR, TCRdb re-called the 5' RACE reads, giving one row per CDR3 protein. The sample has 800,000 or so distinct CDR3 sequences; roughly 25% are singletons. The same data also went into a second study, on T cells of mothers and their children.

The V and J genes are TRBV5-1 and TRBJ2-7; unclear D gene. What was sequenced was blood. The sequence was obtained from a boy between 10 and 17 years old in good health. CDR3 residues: CASSVDLSYEQYF. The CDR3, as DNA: TGCGCCAGCAGCGTGGACCTTTCCTACGAGCAGTACTTC.